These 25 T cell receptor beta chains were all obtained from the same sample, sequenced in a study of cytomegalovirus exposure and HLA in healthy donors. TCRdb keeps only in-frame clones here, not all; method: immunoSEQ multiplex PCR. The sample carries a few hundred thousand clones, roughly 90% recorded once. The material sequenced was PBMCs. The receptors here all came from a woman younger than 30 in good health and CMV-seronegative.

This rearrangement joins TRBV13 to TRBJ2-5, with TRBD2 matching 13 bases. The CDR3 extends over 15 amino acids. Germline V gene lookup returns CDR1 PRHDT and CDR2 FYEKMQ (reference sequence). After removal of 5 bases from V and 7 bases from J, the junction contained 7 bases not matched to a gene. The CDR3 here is CASSRATSGRGTQYF. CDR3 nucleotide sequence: TGTGCCAGCAGCCGAGCAACTAGCGGGAGGGGGACCCAGTACTTC.

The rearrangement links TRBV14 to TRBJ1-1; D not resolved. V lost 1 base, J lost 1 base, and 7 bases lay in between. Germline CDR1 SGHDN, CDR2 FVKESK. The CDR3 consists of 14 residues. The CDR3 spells CASSQVAWNTEAFF. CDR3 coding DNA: TGTGCCAGCAGCCAAGTGGCCTGGAACACTGAAGCTTTCTTT.

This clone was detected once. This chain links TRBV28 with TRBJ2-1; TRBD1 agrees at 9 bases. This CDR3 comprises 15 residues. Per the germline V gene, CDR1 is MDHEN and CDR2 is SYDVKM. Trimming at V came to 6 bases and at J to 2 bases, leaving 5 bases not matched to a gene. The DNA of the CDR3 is TGTGCCAGCAGCCTGACAGGGGGGACCTACAATGAGCAGTTCTTC. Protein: CASSLTGGTYNEQFF.

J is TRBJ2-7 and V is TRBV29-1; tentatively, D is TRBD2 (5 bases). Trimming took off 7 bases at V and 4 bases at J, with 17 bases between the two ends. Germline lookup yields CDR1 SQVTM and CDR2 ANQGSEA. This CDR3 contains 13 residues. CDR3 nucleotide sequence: TGCAGCGCGACGGACCGAGGGTTATACGAGCAGTACTTC. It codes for CSATDRGLYEQYF.

The CDR3, as DNA: TGTGCCAGCAGATCCGACAGGGGTTCTCGGAATGGCTACACCTTC. Translated, it gives CASRSDRGSRNGYTF. The chain combines TRBV28 with TRBJ1-2, with TRBD1 matching over 8 bases. The CDR3 consists of 15 residues. Germline lookup yields CDR1 MDHEN and CDR2 SYDVKM. The V gene end was trimmed by 6 bases and the J gene end by 6 bases; junction bases not matched to a gene: 12.

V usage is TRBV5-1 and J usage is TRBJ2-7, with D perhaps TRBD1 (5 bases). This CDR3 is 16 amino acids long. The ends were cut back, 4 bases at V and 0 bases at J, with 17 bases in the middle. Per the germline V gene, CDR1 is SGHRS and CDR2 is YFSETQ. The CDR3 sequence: CASSPSARANSYEQYF. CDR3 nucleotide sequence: TGCGCCAGCAGCCCCTCCGCCAGGGCTAACTCCTACGAGCAGTACTTC. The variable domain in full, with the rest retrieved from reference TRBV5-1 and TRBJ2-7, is KAGVTQTPRYLIKTRGQQVTLSCSPISGHRSVSWYQQTPGQGLQFLFEYFSETQRNKGNFPGRFSGRQFSNSRSEMNVSTLELGDSALYLCASSPSARANSYEQYFGPGTRLTVT.

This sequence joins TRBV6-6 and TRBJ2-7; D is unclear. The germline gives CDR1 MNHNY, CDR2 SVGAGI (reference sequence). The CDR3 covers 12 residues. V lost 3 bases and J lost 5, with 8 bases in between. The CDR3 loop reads CASSYELDEQYF. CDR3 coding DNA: TGTGCCAGCAGTTATGAACTGGACGAGCAGTACTTC.

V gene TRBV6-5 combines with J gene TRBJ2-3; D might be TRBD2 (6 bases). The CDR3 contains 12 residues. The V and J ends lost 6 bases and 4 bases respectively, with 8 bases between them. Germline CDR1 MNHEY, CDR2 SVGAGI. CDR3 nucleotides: TGTGCCAGCAGCGCTAGCGCAGATACGCAGTATTTT. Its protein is CASSASADTQYF.

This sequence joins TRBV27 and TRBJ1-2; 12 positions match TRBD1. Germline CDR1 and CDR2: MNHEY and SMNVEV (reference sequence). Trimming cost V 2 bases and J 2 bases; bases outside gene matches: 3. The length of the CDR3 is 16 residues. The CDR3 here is CASSLGTGGRNYGYTF. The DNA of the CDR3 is TGTGCCAGCAGTTTAGGGACAGGGGGCAGGAACTATGGCTACACCTTC.

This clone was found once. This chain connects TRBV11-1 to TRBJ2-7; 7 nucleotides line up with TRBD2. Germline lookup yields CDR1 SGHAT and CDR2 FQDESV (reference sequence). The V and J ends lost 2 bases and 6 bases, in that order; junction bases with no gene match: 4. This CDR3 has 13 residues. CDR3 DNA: TGTGCCAGCAGCTTATGGGGGGGAACCGAGCAGTACTTC. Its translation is CASSLWGGTEQYF. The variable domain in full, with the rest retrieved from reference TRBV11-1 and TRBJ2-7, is EAEVAQSPRYKITEKSQAVAFWCDPISGHATLYWYRQILGQGPELLVQFQDESVVDDSQLPKDRFSAERLKGVDSTLKIQPAELGDSAMYLCASSLWGGTEQYFGPGTRLTVT.

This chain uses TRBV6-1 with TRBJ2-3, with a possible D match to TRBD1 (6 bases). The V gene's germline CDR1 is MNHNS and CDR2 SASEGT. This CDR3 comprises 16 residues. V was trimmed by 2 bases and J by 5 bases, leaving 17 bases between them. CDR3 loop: CASSERTGGHVDTQYF. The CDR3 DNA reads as TGTGCCAGCAGTGAACGTACTGGGGGACATGTAGATACGCAGTATTTT.

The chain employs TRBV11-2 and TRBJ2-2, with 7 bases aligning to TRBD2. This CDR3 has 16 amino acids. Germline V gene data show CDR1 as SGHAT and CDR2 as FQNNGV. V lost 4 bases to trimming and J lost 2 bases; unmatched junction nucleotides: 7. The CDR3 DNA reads TGTGCCAGCAGCTCGGTAGCGGGTGTTAACACCGGGGAGCTGTTTTTT. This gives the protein CASSSVAGVNTGELFF.

The CDR3 here is CAWSLKFGDSYEQYF. The CDR3, as DNA: TGTGCCTGGAGTTTAAAATTCGGGGACTCCTACGAGCAGTACTTC. The chain employs TRBV30 and TRBJ2-7; perhaps TRBD2 as D (5 bases). Germline V CDR1 and CDR2: GTSNPN, SVGIG (reference sequence). Trimming pared 2 bases from V and 0 bases from J, leaving 14 bases between. The CDR3 is 15 residues long.

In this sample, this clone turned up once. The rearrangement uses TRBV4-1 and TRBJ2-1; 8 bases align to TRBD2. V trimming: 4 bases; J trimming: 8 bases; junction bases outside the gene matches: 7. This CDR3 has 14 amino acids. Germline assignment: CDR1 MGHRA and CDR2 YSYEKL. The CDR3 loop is CASSPPGRGDEQFF. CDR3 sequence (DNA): TGCGCCAGCAGCCCCCCCGGGAGGGGAGATGAGCAGTTCTTC.

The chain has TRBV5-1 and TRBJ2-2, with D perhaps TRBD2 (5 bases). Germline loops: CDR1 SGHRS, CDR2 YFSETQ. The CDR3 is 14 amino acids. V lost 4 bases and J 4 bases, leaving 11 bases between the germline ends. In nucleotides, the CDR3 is TGCGCCAGCAGCACCGGGGAAAGCACCGGGGAGCTGTTTTTT. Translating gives CASSTGESTGELFF.

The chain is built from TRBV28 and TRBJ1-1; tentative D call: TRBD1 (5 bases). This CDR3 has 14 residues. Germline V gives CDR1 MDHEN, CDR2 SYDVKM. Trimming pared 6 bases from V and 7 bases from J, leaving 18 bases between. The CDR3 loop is CASSQKGYIYEAFF. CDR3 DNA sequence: TGTGCCAGCAGCCAAAAGGGGTATATATATGAAGCTTTCTTT.

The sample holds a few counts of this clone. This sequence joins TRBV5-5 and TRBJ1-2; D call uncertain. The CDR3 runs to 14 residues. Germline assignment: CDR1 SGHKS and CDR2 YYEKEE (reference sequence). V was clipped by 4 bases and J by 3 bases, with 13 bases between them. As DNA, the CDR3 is TGTGCCAGCAGCCGAACGGAGCCCCACTATGGCTACACCTTC. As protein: CASSRTEPHYGYTF.

The CDR3 sequence is CALPTDRQGTGELFF. The CDR3 DNA sequence: TGTGCCTTACCCACTGACAGGCAAGGCACCGGGGAGCTGTTTTTT. The chain employs TRBV2 and TRBJ2-2; tentatively, D is TRBD1 (6 bases). The CDR3 sequence is 15 residues long. The germline V and J ends were trimmed by 11 bases and 4 bases, with 20 bases remaining between them. The V gene's germline CDR1 is SNHLY and CDR2 FYNNEI.

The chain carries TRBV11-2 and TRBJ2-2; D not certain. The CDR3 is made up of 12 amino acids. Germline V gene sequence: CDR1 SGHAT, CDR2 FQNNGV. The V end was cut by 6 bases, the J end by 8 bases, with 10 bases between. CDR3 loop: CASRRGAGELFF. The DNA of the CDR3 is TGTGCCAGCAGAAGAGGAGCTGGGGAGCTGTTTTTT.

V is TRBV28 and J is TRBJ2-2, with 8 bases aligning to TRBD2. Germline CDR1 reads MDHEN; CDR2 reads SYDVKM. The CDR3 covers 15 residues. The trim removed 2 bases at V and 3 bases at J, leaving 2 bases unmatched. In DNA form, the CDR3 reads TGTGCCAGCAGTTTAAGCGGGGGATACACCGGGGAGCTGTTTTTT. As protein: CASSLSGGYTGELFF.

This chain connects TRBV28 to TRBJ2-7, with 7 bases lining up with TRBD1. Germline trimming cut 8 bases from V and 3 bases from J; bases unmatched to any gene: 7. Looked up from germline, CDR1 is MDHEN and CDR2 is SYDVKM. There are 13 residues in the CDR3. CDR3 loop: CASARDRDYEQYF. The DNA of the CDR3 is TGTGCCAGCGCCCGGGACAGAGACTACGAGCAGTACTTC.

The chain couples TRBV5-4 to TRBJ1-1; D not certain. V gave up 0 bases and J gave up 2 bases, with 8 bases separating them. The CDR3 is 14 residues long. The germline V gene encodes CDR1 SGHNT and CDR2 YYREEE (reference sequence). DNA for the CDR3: TGTGCCAGCAGCTTGGACAGATTTAACACTGAAGCTTTCTTT. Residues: CASSLDRFNTEAFF.

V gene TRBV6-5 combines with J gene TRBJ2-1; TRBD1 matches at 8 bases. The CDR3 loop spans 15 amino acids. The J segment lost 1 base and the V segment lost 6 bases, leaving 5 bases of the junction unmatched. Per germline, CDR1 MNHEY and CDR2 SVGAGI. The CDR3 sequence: CASSPGQVSYNEQFF. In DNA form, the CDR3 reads TGTGCCAGCAGCCCGGGACAGGTTTCCTACAATGAGCAGTTCTTC.

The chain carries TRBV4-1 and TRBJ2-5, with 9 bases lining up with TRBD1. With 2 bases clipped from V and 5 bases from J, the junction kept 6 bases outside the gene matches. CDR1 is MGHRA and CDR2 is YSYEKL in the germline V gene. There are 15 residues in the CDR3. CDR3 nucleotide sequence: TGCGCCAGCAGCCAATTACAGGGGGCAGGGGAGACCCAGTACTTC. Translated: CASSQLQGAGETQYF.

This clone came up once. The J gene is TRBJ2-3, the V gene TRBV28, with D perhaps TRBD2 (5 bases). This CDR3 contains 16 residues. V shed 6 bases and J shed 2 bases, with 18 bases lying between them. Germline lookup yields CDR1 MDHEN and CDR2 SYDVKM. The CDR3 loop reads CASSHGRAAPTDTQYF. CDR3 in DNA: TGTGCCAGCAGCCACGGGCGAGCGGCCCCCACAGATACGCAGTATTTT.